The clone carrying this TCR beta chain was seen a single time. Its target is not known. The data are from a study of T cell responses to AZD1222 COVID-19 vaccine. Assay: immunoSEQ multiplex PCR; the TCRdb copy retains only in-frame clones and omits some. The sample has some 280,000 clones; about 94% are singletons. J gave up 7 bases and V 6 bases, and 7 bases lay outside the gene matches. In germline, CDR1 is SNHLY, CDR2 FYNNEI. The CDR3 has 14 amino acids. Study-level results: A reported finding is that nearly half of spike-specific TCRs target unmutated variant regions. White British ancestry dominated among donors, who included more females, and clonal diversity was possibly underestimated. The study found Spike-specific TCR breadth and depth rose after two AZD1222 doses.

This chain uses TRBV2 with TRBJ1-1; 11 bases fit TRBD1. The source material was peripheral blood, sampled 28 days after the second AZD1222 dose. The clonotype was recovered from an adult who received the AZD1222 COVID-19 vaccine. CDR3: CASRGTGGESEAFF. CDR3 nucleotides: TGTGCCAGCAGAGGGACAGGGGGGGAGAGTGAAGCTTTCTTT.